The 19 T cell receptor beta chains listed next were all sequenced from one sample in a study of blood T cells in healthy people across ages. Primers used in a second PCR of roughly 6 to 12 cycles were a sample-barcoded 5' primer and a J-beta primer mix. One entry per CDR3 protein, called by TCRdb with MiXCR from the 5' RACE reads. The sample carries roughly 2 million distinct CDR3 sequences, around half recorded once. The sample taken for sequencing was blood. These receptors were collected from a woman in her thirties or forties in good health.

The chain couples TRBV4-1 to TRBJ2-5; D tentatively reads TRBD1 or TRBD2 (5 bases each). Germline assignment: CDR1 MGHRA and CDR2 YSYEKL. The CDR3 contains 15 residues. V was clipped by 4 bases and J by 5 bases, with 17 bases between them. The CDR3 bases are TGCGCCAGCAGCCGAGGGCATGCAGGGTGGGAGACCCAGTACTTC. Its translation: CASSRGHAGWETQYF.

The count of this clonotype is one. This rearrangement joins TRBV28 to TRBJ2-3, with D possibly called TRBD1 or TRBD2 (6 bases each). V lost 7 bases and J 0 bases, leaving 17 bases between the germline ends. In germline, CDR1 is MDHEN, CDR2 SYDVKM. The CDR3 runs to 16 residues. CDR3 in DNA: TGTGCCAGCACTCCCCTGGGGGCGGGGAGCACAGATACGCAGTATTTT. Translating it yields CASTPLGAGSTDTQYF. The whole variable domain, filled in from reference TRBV28 and TRBJ2-3, reads DVKVTQSSRYLVKRTGEKVFLECVQDMDHENMFWYRQDPGLGLRLIYFSYDVKMKEKGDIPEGYSVSREKKERFSLILESASTNQTSMYLCASTPLGAGSTDTQYFGPGTRLTVL.

The chain couples TRBV27 to TRBJ1-2; D is unclear. The germline V gene has CDR1 MNHEY and CDR2 SMNVEV (reference sequence). The CDR3 runs to 14 residues. The V end lost 3 bases, the J end lost 2 bases, and 10 bases lay between the germline ends. This CDR3 reads CASSLSSANYGYTF. The CDR3 DNA follows: TGTGCCAGCAGTTTGTCCTCAGCGAACTATGGCTACACCTTC.

This clonotype was observed a handful of times. The chain has TRBV15 and TRBJ1-1; 11 nucleotides agree with TRBD1. V shed 1 base, J shed 4 bases, and the junction held 5 bases outside the gene matches. Germline V gene sequence: CDR1 LNHNV, CDR2 YYDKDF (reference sequence). The CDR3 extends over 16 amino acids. For the CDR3, the DNA is TGTGCCACCAGCAGAGGGGACAGGGGGGATACCACTGAAGCTTTCTTT. It yields the protein CATSRGDRGDTTEAFF. Complete variable domain (other parts from reference TRBV15 and TRBJ1-1): DAMVIQNPRYQVTQFGKPVTLSCSQTLNHNVMYWYQQKSSQAPKLLFHYYDKDFNNEADTPDNFQSRRPNTSFCFLDIRSPGLGDTAMYLCATSRGDRGDTTEAFFGQGTRLTVV.

This sequence joins TRBV2 and TRBJ1-4; TRBD1 is a possible D gene (6 bases). V was trimmed by 7 bases and J by 4 bases, leaving 10 bases between them. This CDR3 region has 13 residues. Germline V CDR1 and CDR2: SNHLY, FYNNEI. DNA of the CDR3: TGTGCCAGCACTCGGGACATTAATGAAAAACTGTTTTTT. Protein product: CASTRDINEKLFF.

Worth noting for this clonotype: A read error may account for a junction end that differs from germline. The chain uses TRBV6-1 and TRBJ1-2; 8 nucleotides match TRBD1. This CDR3 comprises 16 residues. Germline V gene sequence: CDR1 MNHNS, CDR2 SASEGT. The CDR3 spells CASRTGGGQGNCGYTF. The CDR3 nucleotides read TGTGCCAGCAGAACGGGAGGAGGACAGGGAAACTGTGGCTACACCTTC.

The gene calls are TRBV24-1 and TRBJ2-3; no definite D call. Per germline, CDR1 KGHDR and CDR2 SFDVKD. The CDR3 loop spans 16 amino acids. Trimming removed 4 bases from V and 4 bases from J, with 17 bases in between. DNA for the CDR3: TGTGCCACCAGTGACCGGGCTGATGGGCCCGCAGATACGCAGTATTTT. Protein: CATSDRADGPADTQYF.

This clonotype was observed many times. J is TRBJ2-1 and V is TRBV15; the match to TRBD2 covers 11 bases. The CDR3 extends over 15 amino acids. J gave up 5 bases and V 3 bases, and 3 bases lay outside the gene matches. Germline V gene data show CDR1 as LNHNV and CDR2 as YYDKDF (reference sequence). Here the CDR3 reads CATSRLAGGHNEQFF. DNA of the CDR3: TGTGCCACCAGCAGGTTAGCGGGGGGGCACAATGAGCAGTTCTTC.

This clonotype has a handful of counts. This sequence joins TRBV12-3 or TRBV12-4 and TRBJ2-5; the match to TRBD1 covers 7 bases. The junction had 5 bases not matched to a gene; V was cut back by 6 bases and J by 7 bases. There are 12 residues in the CDR3. Here the CDR3 reads CASSPYRGTQYF. DNA for the CDR3: TGTGCCAGCAGCCCATACAGGGGGACCCAGTACTTC.

The chain is built from TRBV9 and TRBJ2-1; 9 positions match TRBD2. CDR3 size: 15 residues. The ends lost 1 base at V and 9 bases at J; junction bases unmatched: 8. CDR1 is SGDLS, CDR2 YYNGEE, per germline. CDR3 amino acids: CASSVNGGGAVEQFF. DNA for the CDR3: TGTGCCAGCAGCGTAAATGGCGGGGGGGCTGTTGAGCAGTTCTTC.

The V gene is TRBV12-3 or TRBV12-4, the J gene TRBJ1-1; TRBD1 aligns across 7 bases. J gave up 4 bases and V 6 bases, and 8 bases lay outside the gene matches. This CDR3 spans 14 amino acids. DNA for the CDR3: TGTGCCAGCAGAACAGGGGCCCGGGGCACTGAAGCTTTCTTT. Translated, it gives CASRTGARGTEAFF.

The chain recombines TRBV5-6 with TRBJ2-7, with D hard to call. The CDR3 is made up of 16 amino acids. Germline V gene sequence: CDR1 SGHDT, CDR2 YYEEEE. V lost 1 base and J 3 bases, leaving 17 bases between the germline ends. The CDR3 DNA reads TGTGCCAGCAGCTTGAGGTCCCCGACCACTTACTACGAGCAGTACTTC. Its translation is CASSLRSPTTYYEQYF.

The rearrangement uses TRBV2 and TRBJ2-1; D is uncertain. The DNA matches TRBJ2-7 better at its end, which makes the J call doubtful. CDR3 size: 13 residues. The V gene's germline CDR1 is SNHLY and CDR2 FYNNEI. The CDR3 coding sequence is TGTGCCAGCCAACGAGTACAATACAATAAGCAGTACTTC. This sequence encodes CASQRVQYNKQYF.

The CDR3 DNA follows: TGTGCCAGCAGCGTAGAGGGACAGATAGATGAAAAACTGTTTTTT. It specifies CASSVEGQIDEKLFF. J is TRBJ1-4 and V is TRBV9, with 7 positions matching TRBD1. The germline V gene has CDR1 SGDLS and CDR2 YYNGEE. V shed 0 bases, J shed 6 bases, and the junction held 5 bases outside the gene matches. The CDR3 totals 15 residues.

The genes are TRBV4-3 and TRBJ2-3; 8 bases align to TRBD1. Germline assignment: CDR1 LGHNA and CDR2 YSLEER. Trimming cost V 0 bases and J 7 bases; bases outside gene matches: 12. The CDR3 covers 17 residues. CDR3 loop: CASSQDATPGQGHTQYF. CDR3 nucleotides: TGCGCCAGCAGCCAAGATGCCACCCCCGGACAGGGACATACGCAGTATTTT.

This chain uses TRBV12-3 or TRBV12-4 with TRBJ1-2; 9 bases are shared with TRBD1. There are 14 residues in the CDR3. The junction had 8 bases not matched to a gene; V was cut back by 5 bases and J by 7 bases. The CDR3 loop is CASSTWTGDCGYTF. As DNA, the CDR3 is TGTGCCAGCAGTACATGGACAGGGGACTGTGGCTACACCTTC.

This clonotype came up many times. One junction end disagrees with the germline gene, perhaps due to a read error. The V and J genes are TRBV19 and TRBJ2-5; TRBD1 is a possible D gene (5 bases). The CDR3 length is 13 residues. The germline gives CDR1 LNHDA, CDR2 SQIVND (reference sequence). The DNA of the CDR3 is TGTGCCAGCAGTACAGGATCCCAAGAGACCCAGTACTTC. This codes for CASSTGSQETQYF.

This sequence joins TRBV6-1 and TRBJ2-1, with TRBD2 matching 9 bases. The CDR3 consists of 15 residues. In germline, CDR1 is MNHNS, CDR2 SASEGT. The V gene end was trimmed by 6 bases and the J gene end by 2 bases; junction bases not matched to a gene: 5. The CDR3 DNA follows: TGTGCCAGCAGGAGGACTAGCGTTACCTACAATGAGCAGTTCTTC. It is translated as CASRRTSVTYNEQFF.

The V gene is TRBV4-3, the J gene TRBJ2-1, with a tentative D call TRBD2 (6 bases). V lost 0 bases, J lost 7 bases, and 13 bases lay in between. The CDR3 consists of 15 residues. The germline V gene has CDR1 LGHNA and CDR2 YSLEER. The CDR3 DNA reads as TGCGCCAGCAGCCAAGACGAGCCAGGGAGGAATGAGCAGTTCTTC. Protein sequence: CASSQDEPGRNEQFF.